This is a list of T cell receptor beta chains from one sample in a study of T cell responses to AZD1222 COVID-19 vaccine. TCRdb's table, derived via immunoSEQ multiplex PCR, lists solely in-frame clones and lacks some. The table includes approximately 42,000 clones, 88% detected once. Sequencing was performed on peripheral blood, taken 28 days after the second AZD1222 dose. Receptors originate from an adult who received the AZD1222 COVID-19 vaccine. The conserved cysteine and the conserved F or W are not part of the CDR3 here. A D gene is named only where the DNA matches it firmly.

TRBV6-5	TRBJ2-3	.	ASSYGEGIGDTQY
TRBV18	TRBJ2-3	.	ASSPPHTDTQY
TRBV4-2	TRBJ2-7	.	ASSPPAGSQGEQY
TRBV30	TRBJ1-5	.	AWSARPGGSNQPQH
TRBV6-5	TRBJ2-7	.	ASSPTGRGYEQY
TRBV30	TRBJ2-7	.	AWSQTGGYEQY
TRBV11-2	TRBJ2-7	.	ASTPSRIEQY
TRBV6-2/TRBV6-3	TRBJ2-1	TRBD2	ASSGLTGTSGGNYYNEQF
TRBV7-9	TRBJ1-2	TRBD1	ASSLEQGAYGYT
TRBV7-7	TRBJ2-2	.	ATTKGGSGELF